These 3 T cell receptor beta chains share one sample of origin, sequenced in a study of spatial heterogeneity in lung cancer. As for time point: sample taken at primary tumor resection. The authors sequenced whole RNA from tumor, nontumor lung or frozen PBMC without sorting. TCRdb re-analysed the 5' RACE reads in MiXCR, keeping a single row per CDR3 protein. In the table there are over 11,000 distinct CDR3 sequences, roughly a tenth of which are singletons. The input for sequencing was PBMCs, taken at surgery. The origin of the receptors is a male donor with early-stage non-small cell lung cancer.

This clonotype was seen repeatedly, ten times or more. The chain joins TRBV29-1 to TRBJ1-1, with TRBD1 matching 9 bases. The V and J ends lost 7 bases and 2 bases, in that order; junction bases with no gene match: 5. Germline values: CDR1 SQVTM, CDR2 ANQGSEA. CDR3 length: 13 amino acids. CDR3 bases: TGCAGCGCTAGGACAGGGGCTAACACTGAAGCTTTCTTT. This codes for CSARTGANTEAFF.

This clonotype was counted many times. The chain uses TRBV27 and TRBJ2-7; a weak D match, TRBD2 (6 bases). From germline, CDR1 is MNHEY and CDR2 SMNVEV (reference sequence). Between the trimmed V and J ends, which lost 7 bases and 0 bases, there was a span of 10 bases. CDR3 size: 13 residues. CDR3 region: CASMGGSSYEQYF. CDR3 DNA sequence: TGTGCCAGCATGGGGGGTAGCTCCTACGAGCAGTACTTC.

This clonotype was observed many times. The gene calls are TRBV19 and TRBJ1-5; 8 bases match TRBD1. This CDR3 has 16 residues. Per the germline V gene, CDR1 is LNHDA and CDR2 is SQIVND (reference sequence). The V gene end was trimmed by 2 bases and the J gene end by 1 base; junction bases not matched to a gene: 4. CDR3 protein: CASSIIRTGSNQPQHF. The CDR3 DNA sequence: TGTGCCAGTAGTATAATCCGGACAGGGAGCAATCAGCCCCAGCATTTT.